The rows below give T cell receptor beta chains drawn from one sample of a study of cytomegalovirus exposure and HLA in healthy donors. The data were produced by immunoSEQ multiplex PCR, yet TCRdb's version contains in-frame clones alone and is incomplete. The profile covers about 130,000 clones, with about 80% appearing a single time and more than 0.95% taken by the ten largest. The specimen was PBMCs. The receptor source for this set is a man in his forties or fifties in good health and CMV-seronegative. Each CDR3 is given with its conserved first and last residue. Fields, in order: CDR3 DNA, CDR3 protein, J gene, V gene, D gene, clone size. The D gene is left open where the match is weak. Rows may omit the clone size; those that give it use once, few, many or a size class.

cdr3_nt: TGTGCCAGCAGCTTGGCGGGAGGGCGGAGGGAGACCCAGTACTTC
cdr3_aa: CASSLAGGRRETQYF
j_call: TRBJ2-5
v_call: TRBV5-4
d_call: TRBD2
clone_size: NA

cdr3_nt: TGTGCCAGCAGTGAATTAGGCGGGAGGGTGGCGGGCACCGGGGAGCTGTTTTTT
cdr3_aa: CASSELGGRVAGTGELFF
j_call: TRBJ2-2
v_call: TRBV25-1
d_call: TRBD2
clone_size: NA

cdr3_nt: TGTGCCAGCAGCTTGGGGGGGACTCCGAACACCGGGGAGCTGTTTTTT
cdr3_aa: CASSLGGTPNTGELFF
j_call: TRBJ2-2
v_call: TRBV5-4
d_call: NA
clone_size: NA

cdr3_nt: TGTGCCAGCAGCTTAGATCCCAGTAACTATGGCTACACCTTC
cdr3_aa: CASSLDPSNYGYTF
j_call: TRBJ1-2
v_call: TRBV7-2
d_call: NA
clone_size: NA

cdr3_nt: TGTGCCAGCAGTTTACCCCTCCGACAGGGGGCATTCGAAGGCTACACCTTC
cdr3_aa: CASSLPLRQGAFEGYTF
j_call: TRBJ1-2
v_call: TRBV28
d_call: TRBD1
clone_size: NA

cdr3_nt: TGTGCCAGCAGTGAGGCCCAAGAGACCCAGTACTTC
cdr3_aa: CASSEAQETQYF
j_call: TRBJ2-5
v_call: TRBV6-1
d_call: NA
clone_size: NA

cdr3_nt: TGTGCCAGCAGCCTGGGACTAGCGTCTTACAATGAGCAGTTCTTC
cdr3_aa: CASSLGLASYNEQFF
j_call: TRBJ2-1
v_call: TRBV5-6
d_call: TRBD2
clone_size: NA

cdr3_nt: TGTGCCAGCAGGCGGAGGGGGGGAGAGGGTTCGGTTGTCCACGAGCAGTACTTC
cdr3_aa: CASRRRGGEGSVVHEQYF
j_call: TRBJ2-7
v_call: TRBV2
d_call: NA
clone_size: NA

cdr3_nt: TGTGCCAGCAGCCTATTTCGAGGGGGCGGCGGTCTGAACACTGAAGCTTTCTTT
cdr3_aa: CASSLFRGGGGLNTEAFF
j_call: TRBJ1-1
v_call: TRBV9
d_call: TRBD1
clone_size: NA

cdr3_nt: TGCGCCAGCAGCCCACCGGTCGGGGCGGGAGTAACCAAAAACATTCAGTACTTC
cdr3_aa: CASSPPVGAGVTKNIQYF
j_call: TRBJ2-4
v_call: TRBV4-1
d_call: TRBD2
clone_size: NA

cdr3_nt: TGTGCCAGCAGTATATCCGGGGTTGGCGGGGAGCTGTTTTTT
cdr3_aa: CASSISGVGGELFF
j_call: TRBJ2-2
v_call: TRBV6-1
d_call: NA
clone_size: few

cdr3_nt: TGCGCCAGCAGCCAAGATCTAGCGGAACCAAACCTAGCCAAAAACATTCAGTACTTC
cdr3_aa: CASSQDLAEPNLAKNIQYF
j_call: TRBJ2-4
v_call: TRBV4-1
d_call: TRBD2
clone_size: NA